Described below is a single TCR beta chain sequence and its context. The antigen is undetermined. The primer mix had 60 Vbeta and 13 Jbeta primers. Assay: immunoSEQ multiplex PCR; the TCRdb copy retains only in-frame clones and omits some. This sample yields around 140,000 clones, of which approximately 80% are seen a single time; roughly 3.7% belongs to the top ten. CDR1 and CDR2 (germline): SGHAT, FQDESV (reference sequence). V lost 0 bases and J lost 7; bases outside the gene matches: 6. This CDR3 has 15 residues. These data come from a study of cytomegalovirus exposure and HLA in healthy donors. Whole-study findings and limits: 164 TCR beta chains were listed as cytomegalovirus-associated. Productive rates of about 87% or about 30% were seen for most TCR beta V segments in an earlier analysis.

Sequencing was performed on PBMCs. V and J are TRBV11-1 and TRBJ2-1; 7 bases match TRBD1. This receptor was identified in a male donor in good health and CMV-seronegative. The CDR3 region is CASSLARTGINEQFF. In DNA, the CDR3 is TGTGCCAGCAGCTTAGCCCGGACAGGAATAAATGAGCAGTTCTTC.